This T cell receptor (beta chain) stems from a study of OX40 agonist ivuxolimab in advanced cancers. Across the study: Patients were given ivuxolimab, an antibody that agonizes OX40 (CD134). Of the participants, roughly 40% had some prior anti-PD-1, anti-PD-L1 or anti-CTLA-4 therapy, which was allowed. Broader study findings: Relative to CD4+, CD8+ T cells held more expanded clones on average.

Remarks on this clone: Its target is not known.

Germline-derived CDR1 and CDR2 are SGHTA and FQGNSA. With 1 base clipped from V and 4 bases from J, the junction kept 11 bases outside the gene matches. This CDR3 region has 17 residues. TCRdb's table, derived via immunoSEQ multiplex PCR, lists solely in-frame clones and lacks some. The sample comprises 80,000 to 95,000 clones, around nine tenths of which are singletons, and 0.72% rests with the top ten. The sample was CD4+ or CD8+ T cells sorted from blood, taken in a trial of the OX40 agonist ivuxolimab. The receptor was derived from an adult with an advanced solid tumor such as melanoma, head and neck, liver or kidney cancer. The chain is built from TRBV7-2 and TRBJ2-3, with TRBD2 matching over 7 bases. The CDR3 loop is CASSLVGRTSLADTQYF. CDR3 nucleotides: TGTGCCAGCAGCTTAGTCGGGCGGACTAGTCTTGCAGATACGCAGTATTTT.